These 26 T cell receptor beta chains were all obtained from the same sample, sequenced in a study of blood T cell repertoires in COVID-19. The table came from immunoSEQ multiplex PCR; TCRdb's copy has only in-frame clones and leaves some out. Here the sample spans 110,000 or so clones, 88% being singletons. Material: peripheral blood. The source of these receptors is a woman aged 70-85 years who had recovered from COVID-19.

This sequence joins TRBV28 and TRBJ1-4; 8 nucleotides match TRBD1. Germline CDR1 is MDHEN and CDR2 is SYDVKM. V lost 3 bases and J lost 6; bases outside the gene matches: 6. This CDR3 contains 15 residues. The CDR3 coding sequence is TGTGCCAGCAGTTTGGACAGGGTAGACGATGAAAAACTGTTTTTT. The encoded protein is CASSLDRVDDEKLFF. Looking up the rest from reference TRBV28 and TRBJ1-4 gives the full variable domain: DVKVTQSSRYLVKRTGEKVFLECVQDMDHENMFWYRQDPGLGLRLIYFSYDVKMKEKGDIPEGYSVSREKKERFSLILESASTNQTSMYLCASSLDRVDDEKLFFGSGTQLSVL.

The chain joins TRBV7-2 to TRBJ2-5, with TRBD1 matching over 9 bases. The germline V gene has CDR1 SGHTA and CDR2 FQGNSA. This CDR3 is built from 16 residues. With 1 base clipped from V and 4 bases from J, the junction kept 7 bases outside the gene matches. CDR3 in DNA: TGTGCCAGCAGCTTAGGAGGACAGGGGCGAACAGAGACCCAGTACTTC. Its protein is CASSLGGQGRTETQYF. Filled out from reference TRBV7-2 and TRBJ2-5, the complete variable domain reads GAGVSQSPSNKVTEKGKDVELRCDPISGHTALYWYRQSLGQGLEFLIYFQGNSAPDKSGLPSDRFSAERTGGSVSTLTIQRTQQEDSAVYLCASSLGGQGRTETQYFGPGTRLLVL.

This clone was recorded once. The rearrangement joins TRBV7-9 to TRBJ1-2; D unresolved. V dropped 2 bases and J dropped 8 bases, with 15 bases sitting between them. CDR1 and CDR2 (germline): SEHNR, FQNEAQ (reference sequence). The CDR3 spans 14 residues. In DNA form, the CDR3 reads TGTGCCAGCAGCTTATCCTACGCCACAGCCGGCTACACCTTC. Translated, it gives CASSLSYATAGYTF.

The gene calls are TRBV3-1 (or the pseudogene TRBV3-2) and TRBJ2-2; TRBD2 is a possible D gene (7 bases). The germline V gene has CDR1 LGHDT and CDR2 YNNKEL (reference sequence). This CDR3 is 16 amino acids long. The V end lost 4 bases, the J end lost 6 bases, and 18 bases lay between the germline ends. CDR3 sequence (DNA): TGTGCCAGCAGCCTACTATTTAGAGGGGGGGCCGGGGAGCTGTTTTTT. Its translation is CASSLLFRGGAGELFF.

The genes are TRBV19 and TRBJ2-2; perhaps TRBD2 as D (5 bases). Germline V gene lookup returns CDR1 LNHDA and CDR2 SQIVND (reference sequence). This CDR3 comprises 14 residues. The V end was cut by 3 bases, the J end by 6 bases, with 11 bases between. For the CDR3, the DNA is TGTGCCAGTAGTATGCTAGCTTTGGCCGGGGAGCTGTTTTTT. This translates into CASSMLALAGELFF.

V is TRBV9 and J is TRBJ2-7, with 8 nucleotides matching TRBD2. V lost 3 bases and J lost 5; bases outside the gene matches: 7. The length of the CDR3 is 14 residues. Germline loops: CDR1 SGDLS, CDR2 YYNGEE. The CDR3, as DNA: TGTGCCAGCAGCGGCTCGCGGGAGGTCGACGAGCAGTACTTC. It specifies CASSGSREVDEQYF.

The V gene is TRBV7-2, the J gene TRBJ2-3, with 10 bases lining up with TRBD2. Trimming cost V 2 bases and J 2 bases; bases outside gene matches: 4. Germline CDR1 reads SGHTA; CDR2 reads FQGNSA. The CDR3 runs to 16 residues. The DNA of the CDR3 is TGTGCCAGCAGCTTAAGGCTAGCGGGAGCCACAGATACGCAGTATTTT. Translating it yields CASSLRLAGATDTQYF.

CDR3 sequence (DNA): TGTGCCAGCAGCTCCTTTACGGGACAGAAAAACTATGGCTACACCTTC. Encoded protein: CASSSFTGQKNYGYTF. The chain couples TRBV5-5 to TRBJ1-2, with 7 bases identical to TRBD1. Germline V lookup: CDR1 SGHKS, CDR2 YYEKEE (reference sequence). Losses at the gene ends were 3 bases for V and 2 bases for J; bases not matched to a gene: 10. The CDR3 consists of 16 residues.

The chain recombines TRBV19 with TRBJ1-6; tentatively, D is TRBD1 (5 bases). The V end was cut by 5 bases, the J end by 7 bases, with 15 bases between. Germline-derived CDR1 and CDR2 are LNHDA and SQIVND (reference sequence). The CDR3 runs 15 residues. The CDR3, as DNA: TGTGCCAGTAGTGCGGGACGGACCAGAAATTCACCCCTCCACTTT. This translates into CASSAGRTRNSPLHF.

V usage is TRBV6-2 or TRBV6-3 and J usage is TRBJ2-3; 7 bases agree with TRBD2. V gave up 6 bases and J gave up 4 bases; unmatched junction bases: 10. The CDR3 loop spans 15 amino acids. Per the germline V gene, CDR1 is MNHEY and CDR2 is SVGEGT. The CDR3: CASSLSRGRADTQYF. The CDR3 DNA sequence: TGTGCCAGCAGCCTCTCGCGGGGGAGGGCAGATACGCAGTATTTT.

V gene TRBV28 combines with J gene TRBJ2-1, with 7 bases aligning to TRBD1. V lost 6 bases to trimming and J lost 8 bases; unmatched junction nucleotides: 10. The CDR3 consists of 14 residues. CDR1 is MDHEN, CDR2 SYDVKM, per germline. CDR3 DNA: TGTGCCAGCAGACGTCCGGGACAGTGGGATGAGCAGTTCTTC. Translating it yields CASRRPGQWDEQFF.

The chain couples TRBV7-8 to TRBJ2-1; TRBD2 aligns across 13 bases. The CDR3 totals 15 residues. The V gene's germline CDR1 is SGHVS and CDR2 FQNEAQ. With 1 base clipped from V and 6 bases from J, the junction kept 0 bases outside the gene matches. The CDR3 sequence: CASSLGLAGGNEQFF. CDR3 DNA: TGTGCCAGCAGCTTAGGACTAGCGGGAGGCAATGAGCAGTTCTTC.

V gene TRBV9 combines with J gene TRBJ2-4; D call uncertain. The CDR3 runs to 13 residues. The germline gives CDR1 SGDLS, CDR2 YYNGEE. V was cut by 4 bases and J by 5 bases, with 10 bases left in between. This CDR3 reads CASSKTPENIQYF. CDR3 DNA sequence: TGTGCCAGCAGCAAAACTCCCGAAAACATTCAGTACTTC.

V gene TRBV9 combines with J gene TRBJ1-2, with TRBD1 identical over 7 bases. The CDR3 is 14 residues long. After removal of 1 base from V and 1 base from J, the junction contained 1 base not matched to a gene. Per the germline V gene, CDR1 is SGDLS and CDR2 is YYNGEE. The CDR3 protein is CASSVTGDNYGYTF. Here the CDR3 DNA reads TGTGCCAGCAGCGTAACAGGGGATAACTATGGCTACACCTTC.

This chain connects TRBV9 to TRBJ2-7, with 7 positions matching TRBD2. Germline CDR1 is SGDLS and CDR2 is YYNGEE. Trimming at V came to 2 bases and at J to 3 bases, leaving 8 bases not matched to a gene. The CDR3 totals 15 residues. DNA for the CDR3: TGTGCCAGCAGCGTCACAGCGGGAAACAACTACGAGCAGTACTTC. Its translation is CASSVTAGNNYEQYF.

This chain uses TRBV28 with TRBJ2-1; TRBD2 aligns across 16 bases. Trimming at V came to 7 bases and at J to 2 bases, leaving 5 bases not matched to a gene. Germline V CDR1 and CDR2: MDHEN, SYDVKM. This CDR3 region has 17 residues. CDR3: CASKGTSGRGAYNEQFF. The DNA for the CDR3 is TGTGCCAGCAAGGGGACTAGCGGGAGGGGCGCCTACAATGAGCAGTTCTTC.

This rearrangement joins TRBV19 to TRBJ2-7; D not certain. Germline V gives CDR1 LNHDA, CDR2 SQIVND (reference sequence). This CDR3 has 14 amino acids. V lost 5 bases to trimming and J lost 3 bases, with 14 bases between them. Written as DNA, the CDR3 is TGTGCCAGTAGTGCCCTCTCTTCGGGCTACGAGCAGTACTTC. Translated: CASSALSSGYEQYF.

The chain links TRBV29-1 to TRBJ2-3; D tentatively fits TRBD1 or TRBD2 (6 bases each). The ends were cut back, 7 bases at V and 5 bases at J, with 16 bases in the middle. The CDR3 covers 13 residues. Germline V gene lookup returns CDR1 SQVTM and CDR2 ANQGSEA. CDR3 amino acids: CSGGVQGRDTQYF. CDR3 coding DNA: TGCAGCGGGGGGGTACAGGGCCGAGATACGCAGTATTTT.

This chain uses TRBV5-1 with TRBJ2-2, with 9 bases identical to TRBD1. V shed 4 bases and J 11 bases; nucleotides not matched to a gene: 15. The length of the CDR3 is 16 residues. Germline V CDR1 and CDR2: SGHRS, YFSETQ. The CDR3 loop reads CASSQGQGGGRRELFF. The CDR3 DNA reads TGCGCCAGCAGCCAGGGACAGGGCGGAGGGAGGCGTGAGCTGTTTTTT.

The V call is TRBV5-4, the J call TRBJ1-1; 9 bases line up with TRBD1. The CDR3 loop spans 14 amino acids. CDR1 SGHNT and CDR2 YYREEE come from the germline V gene (reference sequence). J lost 5 bases, V lost 4 bases, and 6 bases had no gene match. CDR3 amino acids: CASSRQGGSTEAFF. In DNA form, the CDR3 reads TGTGCCAGCAGCCGACAGGGGGGATCGACTGAAGCTTTCTTT.

This chain connects TRBV5-4 to TRBJ2-1; 9 nucleotides agree with TRBD2. CDR3 length: 15 residues. From germline, CDR1 is SGHNT and CDR2 YYREEE (reference sequence). The V and J ends lost 5 bases and 2 bases, in that order; junction bases with no gene match: 5. The CDR3 protein is CASRPGLAAYNEQFF. In DNA form, the CDR3 reads TGTGCCAGCAGACCGGGACTAGCCGCCTACAATGAGCAGTTCTTC.

The rearrangement joins TRBV24-1 to TRBJ1-2; TRBD1 might be the D (5 bases). V was clipped by 3 bases and J by 0 bases, with 10 bases between them. The CDR3 runs 15 residues. From germline, CDR1 is KGHDR and CDR2 SFDVKD. Here the CDR3 reads CATSDPTDANYGYTF. The CDR3 DNA reads as TGTGCCACCAGTGATCCGACAGATGCTAACTATGGCTACACCTTC.

The V and J genes are TRBV4-2 and TRBJ2-7; 7 nucleotides agree with TRBD2. Per germline, CDR1 LGHNA and CDR2 YNFKEQ. CDR3 length: 15 residues. V was pared by 4 bases and J by 1 base, with 7 bases of the junction left unmatched. The CDR3 DNA follows: TGTGCCAGCAGCCGAGATGCTAGCGGTTCCTACGAGCAGTACTTC. Translated, it gives CASSRDASGSYEQYF.

The chain uses TRBV12-3 or TRBV12-4 and TRBJ1-1, with TRBD1 as a possible D gene (6 bases). Between the trimmed V and J ends, which lost 2 bases and 10 bases, there was a span of 11 bases. The CDR3 runs to 12 residues. CDR3 bases: TGTGCCAGCAGTTTACACAGGGCGGGAGCTTTCTTT. Its translation is CASSLHRAGAFF.

The genes are TRBV28 and TRBJ1-2; D is ambiguous. V was cut by 2 bases and J by 6 bases, with 13 bases left in between. The CDR3 loop spans 14 amino acids. Germline values: CDR1 MDHEN, CDR2 SYDVKM. The CDR3 bases are TGTGCCAGCAGTTTACTACAGAAGATAGATGGCTACACCTTC. Protein: CASSLLQKIDGYTF.

This clone has just one count. As DNA, the CDR3 is TGTGCCAGCAGCTTAAACCCAGCGGGGCTAAAGACCCAGTACTTC. Its translation is CASSLNPAGLKTQYF. The chain has TRBV7-3 and TRBJ2-5; 7 bases align to TRBD2. Trimming cost V 1 base and J 6 bases; bases outside gene matches: 8. The CDR3 has 15 residues. Germline V gene sequence: CDR1 SGHTA, CDR2 FQGTGA.